This TCR beta chain was captured by sequencing in a study of blood T cells in healthy people across ages. Points from the study as a whole: Relative to aged donors, long-lived donors carried more naive CD4+ cells and displayed higher diversity. The fall in TCR beta diversity per million T cells was roughly linear with age. Diversity figures based on one million T cells were deemed too low.

Deletions cut 6 bases from V and 7 bases from J, with 13 bases between. The length of the CDR3 is 12 residues. Together with a sample-barcoded 5' primer, a J-beta primer mix was included in a second PCR lasting about 6 to 11 cycles. TCRdb fed the 5' RACE reads into MiXCR, producing one record per CDR3 protein. The sample holds approximately 730,000 distinct CDR3 sequences; about 55% are singletons and the top ten take roughly two fifths. A word on this clonotype: Its antigen remains unknown.

Source material: blood. The receptor comes from a man older than 75 in good health. V is TRBV12-3 or TRBV12-4 and J is TRBJ2-7; D not certain. The CDR3 DNA reads TGTGCCAGCAGGGGTCGGGCCGATGAGCAGTACTTC. Protein sequence: CASRGRADEQYF.